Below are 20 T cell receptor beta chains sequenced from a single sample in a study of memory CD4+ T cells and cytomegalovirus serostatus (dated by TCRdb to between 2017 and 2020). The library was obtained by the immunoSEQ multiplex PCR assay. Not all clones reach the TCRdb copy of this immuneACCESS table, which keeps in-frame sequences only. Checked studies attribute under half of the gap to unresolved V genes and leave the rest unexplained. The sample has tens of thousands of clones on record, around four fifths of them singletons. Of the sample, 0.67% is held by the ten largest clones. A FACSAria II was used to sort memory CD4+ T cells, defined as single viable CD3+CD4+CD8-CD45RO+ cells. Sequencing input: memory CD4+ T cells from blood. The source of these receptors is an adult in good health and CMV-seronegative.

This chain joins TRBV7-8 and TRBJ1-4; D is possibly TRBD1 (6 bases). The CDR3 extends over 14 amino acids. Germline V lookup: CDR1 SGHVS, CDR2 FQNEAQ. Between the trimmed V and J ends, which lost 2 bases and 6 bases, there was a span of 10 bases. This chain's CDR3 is CASSLREGDEKLFF. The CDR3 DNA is TGTGCCAGCAGCTTAAGGGAGGGGGATGAAAAACTGTTTTTT.

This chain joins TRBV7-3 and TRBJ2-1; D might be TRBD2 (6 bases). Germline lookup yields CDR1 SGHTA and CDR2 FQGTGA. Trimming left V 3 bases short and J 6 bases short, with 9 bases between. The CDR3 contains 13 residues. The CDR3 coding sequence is TGTGCCAGCAGCTTGGGACTTGTCAATGAGCAGTTCTTC. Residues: CASSLGLVNEQFF.

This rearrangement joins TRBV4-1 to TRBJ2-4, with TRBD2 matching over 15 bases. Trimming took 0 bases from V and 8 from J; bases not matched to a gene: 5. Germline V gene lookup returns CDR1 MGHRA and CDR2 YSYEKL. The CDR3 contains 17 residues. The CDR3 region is CASSQEGTSGRIDIQYF. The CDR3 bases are TGCGCCAGCAGCCAAGAAGGGACTAGCGGGAGGATCGACATTCAGTACTTC.

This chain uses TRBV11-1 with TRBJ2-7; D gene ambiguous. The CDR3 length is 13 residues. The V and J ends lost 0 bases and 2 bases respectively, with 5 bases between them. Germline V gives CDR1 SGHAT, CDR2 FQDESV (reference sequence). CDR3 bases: TGTGCCAGCAGCTTAGCGGCGGCCTACGAGCAGTACTTC. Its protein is CASSLAAAYEQYF.

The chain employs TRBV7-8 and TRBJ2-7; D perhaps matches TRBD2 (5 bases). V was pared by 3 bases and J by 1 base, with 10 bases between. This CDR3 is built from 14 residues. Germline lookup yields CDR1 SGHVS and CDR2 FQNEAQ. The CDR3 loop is CASSFGLGSYEQYF. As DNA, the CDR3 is TGTGCCAGCAGCTTCGGACTGGGGTCCTACGAGCAGTACTTC. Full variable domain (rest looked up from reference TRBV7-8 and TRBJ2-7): GAGVSQSPRYKVAKRGQDVALRCDPISGHVSLFWYQQALGQGPEFLTYFQNEAQLDKSGLPSDRFFAERPEGSVSTLKIQRTQQEDSAVYLCASSFGLGSYEQYFGPGTRLTVT.

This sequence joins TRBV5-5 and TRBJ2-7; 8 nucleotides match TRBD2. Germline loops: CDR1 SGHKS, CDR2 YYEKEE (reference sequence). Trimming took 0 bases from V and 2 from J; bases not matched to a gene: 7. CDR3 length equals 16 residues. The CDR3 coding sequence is TGTGCCAGCAGCTTGGTGAGGACTAGCCGCCCCTACGAGCAGTACTTC. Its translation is CASSLVRTSRPYEQYF.

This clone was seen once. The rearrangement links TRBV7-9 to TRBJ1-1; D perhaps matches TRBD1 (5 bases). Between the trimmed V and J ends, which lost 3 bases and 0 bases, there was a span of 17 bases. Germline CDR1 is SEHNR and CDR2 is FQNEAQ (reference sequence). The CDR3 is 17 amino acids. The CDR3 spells CASSLAGKGNMNTEAFF. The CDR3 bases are TGTGCCAGCAGCTTGGCAGGGAAGGGGAACATGAACACTGAAGCTTTCTTT.

This chain's CDR3 is CAWNPTGKGGAWPGELFF. The CDR3 nucleotides are TGTGCCTGGAACCCGACAGGAAAGGGTGGAGCGTGGCCCGGGGAGCTGTTTTTT. The J gene is TRBJ2-2, the V gene TRBV30; TRBD1 is a possible D gene (6 bases). V was clipped by 4 bases and J by 6 bases, with 27 bases between them. Germline V gene data show CDR1 as GTSNPN and CDR2 as SVGIG (reference sequence). The CDR3 totals 18 residues.

The CDR3 nucleotides read TGTGCCTGGAGTGGAGGGGCTAGCGGGAGCTCCTACAATGAGCAGTTCTTC. Translated: CAWSGGASGSSYNEQFF. The rearrangement joins TRBV30 to TRBJ2-1, with 10 bases matching TRBD2. Trimming at V came to 1 base and at J to 0 bases, leaving 6 bases not matched to a gene. CDR3 size: 17 residues. The V gene's germline CDR1 is GTSNPN and CDR2 SVGIG (reference sequence).

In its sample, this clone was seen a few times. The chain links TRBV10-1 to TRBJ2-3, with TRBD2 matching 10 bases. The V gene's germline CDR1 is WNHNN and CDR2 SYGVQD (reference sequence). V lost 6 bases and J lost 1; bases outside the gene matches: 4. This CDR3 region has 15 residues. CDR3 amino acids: CASRAGTSGTDTQYF. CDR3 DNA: TGCGCCAGCAGAGCCGGGACTAGCGGCACAGATACGCAGTATTTT.

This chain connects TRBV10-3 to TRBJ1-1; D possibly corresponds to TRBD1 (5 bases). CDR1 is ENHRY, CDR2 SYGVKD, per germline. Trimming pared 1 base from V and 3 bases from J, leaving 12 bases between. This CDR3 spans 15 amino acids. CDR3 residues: CAISEWGNLDTEAFF. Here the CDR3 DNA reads TGTGCCATCAGTGAGTGGGGGAATTTGGACACTGAAGCTTTCTTT.

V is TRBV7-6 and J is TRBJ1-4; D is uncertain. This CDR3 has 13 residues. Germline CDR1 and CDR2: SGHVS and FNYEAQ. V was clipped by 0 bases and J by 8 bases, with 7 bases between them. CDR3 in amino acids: CASSLAAGEKLFF. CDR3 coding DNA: TGTGCCAGCAGCTTAGCCGCCGGCGAAAAACTGTTTTTT.

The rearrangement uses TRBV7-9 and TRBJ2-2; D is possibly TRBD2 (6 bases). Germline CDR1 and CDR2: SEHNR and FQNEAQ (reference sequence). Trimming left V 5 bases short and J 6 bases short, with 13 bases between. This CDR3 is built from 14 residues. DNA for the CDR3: TGTGCCAGCAGCCGCGGCGGGGTCGCCGGGGAGCTGTTTTTT. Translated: CASSRGGVAGELFF.

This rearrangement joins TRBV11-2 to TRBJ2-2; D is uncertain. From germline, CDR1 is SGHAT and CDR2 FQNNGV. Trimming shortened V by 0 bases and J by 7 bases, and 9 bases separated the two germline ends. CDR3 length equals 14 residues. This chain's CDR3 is CASSLEPRDGELFF. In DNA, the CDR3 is TGTGCCAGCAGCTTAGAACCTAGGGACGGGGAGCTGTTTTTT.

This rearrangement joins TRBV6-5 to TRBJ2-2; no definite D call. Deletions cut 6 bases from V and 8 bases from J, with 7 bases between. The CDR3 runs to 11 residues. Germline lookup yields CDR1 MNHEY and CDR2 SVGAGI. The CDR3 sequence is CASSLRGELFF. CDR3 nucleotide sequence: TGTGCCAGCAGCTTACGGGGGGAGCTGTTTTTT.

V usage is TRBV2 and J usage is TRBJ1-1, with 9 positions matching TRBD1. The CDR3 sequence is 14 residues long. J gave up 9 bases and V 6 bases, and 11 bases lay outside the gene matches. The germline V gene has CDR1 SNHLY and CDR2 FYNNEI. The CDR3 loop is CASRDRGGGKKAFF. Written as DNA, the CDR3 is TGTGCCAGCAGGGACAGGGGAGGGGGAAAAAAAGCTTTCTTT.

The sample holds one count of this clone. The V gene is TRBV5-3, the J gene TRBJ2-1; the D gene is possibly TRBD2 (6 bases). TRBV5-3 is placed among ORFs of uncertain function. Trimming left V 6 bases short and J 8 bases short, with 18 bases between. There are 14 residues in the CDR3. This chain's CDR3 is CARKDTGREDEQFF. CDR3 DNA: TGTGCCAGAAAAGATACCGGCAGGGAGGATGAGCAGTTCTTC.

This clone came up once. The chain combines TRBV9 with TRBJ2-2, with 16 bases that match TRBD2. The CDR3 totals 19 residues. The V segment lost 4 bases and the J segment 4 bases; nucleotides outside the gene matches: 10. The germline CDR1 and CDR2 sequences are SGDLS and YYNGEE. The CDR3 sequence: CASSPAGLAGGPGTGELFF. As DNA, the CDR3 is TGTGCCAGCAGCCCAGCGGGACTAGCGGGAGGGCCGGGCACCGGGGAGCTGTTTTTT.

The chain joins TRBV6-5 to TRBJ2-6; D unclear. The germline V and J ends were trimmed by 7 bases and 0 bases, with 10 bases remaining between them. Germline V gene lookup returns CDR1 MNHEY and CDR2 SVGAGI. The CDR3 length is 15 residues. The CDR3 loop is CASKLQSSGANVLTF. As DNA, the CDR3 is TGTGCCAGCAAGCTTCAAAGCTCTGGGGCCAACGTCCTGACTTTC.

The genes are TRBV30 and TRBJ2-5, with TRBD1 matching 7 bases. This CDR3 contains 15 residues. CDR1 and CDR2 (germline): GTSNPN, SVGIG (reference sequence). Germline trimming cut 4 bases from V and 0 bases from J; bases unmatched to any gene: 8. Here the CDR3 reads CAWTPPRGNQETQYF. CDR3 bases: TGTGCCTGGACGCCCCCCAGGGGGAACCAAGAGACCCAGTACTTC.